What follows are 20 T cell receptor beta chains derived from one specimen sequenced in a study of shared clonotypes between healthy human individuals. Terminally differentiated effector memory CD45RA+ cells were excluded by CCR7 positive selection of CD45RO-negative cells. The method was immunoSEQ multiplex PCR; TCRdb's version includes in-frame clones alone and lacks a portion of them. Among fewer than 850,000 clones listed, roughly 96% were seen once. The sequencing input was naive CD8+ T cells sorted from blood. These receptor sequences come from a man aged 30 to 39 in good health.

J is TRBJ1-5 and V is TRBV6-1; D is possibly TRBD1 (5 bases). The CDR3 consists of 15 residues. Germline V gives CDR1 MNHNS, CDR2 SASEGT. Trimming cost V 2 bases and J 7 bases, with 15 bases left between them. The CDR3 nucleotides read TGTGCCAGCAGTGAAAATGCCGCAGGGATCCAGCCCCAGCATTTT. Translation: CASSENAAGIQPQHF.

V usage is TRBV7-2 and J usage is TRBJ1-1, with TRBD1 matching over 7 bases. V dropped 5 bases and J dropped 0; count of bases not matched to a gene: 9. The germline V gene encodes CDR1 SGHTA and CDR2 FQGNSA. The CDR3 consists of 16 residues. In nucleotides, the CDR3 is TGTGCCAGCAGCGCAACAGGGGTTACACTGAACACTGAAGCTTTCTTT. This encodes CASSATGVTLNTEAFF.

The chain recombines TRBV11-2 with TRBJ2-1; D ambiguous. The V gene's germline CDR1 is SGHAT and CDR2 FQNNGV. The V gene lost 2 bases and the J gene lost 7 bases, with 6 bases spanning the gap. The CDR3 covers 12 residues. Here the CDR3 DNA reads TGTGCCAGCAGCTTATTAGGTAATGAGCAGTTCTTC. This encodes CASSLLGNEQFF.

This clone was found once. The rearrangement links TRBV28 to TRBJ2-1; 7 nucleotides line up with TRBD1. CDR1 is MDHEN, CDR2 SYDVKM, per germline. The CDR3 length is 15 residues. With V trimmed by 6 bases and J by 3 bases, 8 bases remained unmatched. The CDR3, as DNA: TGTGCCAGCAGCAAGGGACAGTCTATCTACAATGAGCAGTTCTTC. It specifies CASSKGQSIYNEQFF.

Concerning this clone: The sample holds other DNA sequences that translate to the same CDR3. This chain uses TRBV6-5 with TRBJ2-1, with 10 bases lining up with TRBD2. The junction had 3 bases not matched to a gene; V was cut back by 0 bases and J by 7 bases. The CDR3 consists of 15 residues. The germline CDR1 and CDR2 sequences are MNHEY and SVGAGI. In nucleotides, the CDR3 is TGTGCCAGCAGTTACTCCTCGGGACTAGCGAATGAGCAGTTCTTC. Protein sequence: CASSYSSGLANEQFF.

V and J are TRBV6-1 and TRBJ2-3; tentatively, D is TRBD2 (6 bases). Germline assignment: CDR1 MNHNS and CDR2 SASEGT. The CDR3 spans 17 residues. The V end lost 2 bases, the J end lost 2 bases, and 17 bases lay between the germline ends. The chain's CDR3 is CASSEWGTLPSTDTQYF. The CDR3 bases are TGTGCCAGCAGTGAATGGGGGACTCTACCTTCCACAGATACGCAGTATTTT.

The chain uses TRBV5-4 and TRBJ2-7; 10 bases fit TRBD2. V shed 2 bases and J 4 bases; nucleotides not matched to a gene: 6. The CDR3 spans 15 residues. CDR1 is SGHNT, CDR2 YYREEE, per germline (reference sequence). The CDR3 region has the DNA TGTGCCAGCAGCTTCCCGGCTAGCGGGAGATACGAGCAGTACTTC. Translating it yields CASSFPASGRYEQYF.

V gene TRBV28 combines with J gene TRBJ1-5, with D uncertain. The germline V and J ends were trimmed by 3 bases and 2 bases, with 2 bases remaining between them. This CDR3 comprises 12 residues. Germline CDR1 MDHEN, CDR2 SYDVKM. As DNA, the CDR3 is TGTGCCAGCAGTTTTCGCAATCAGCCCCAGCATTTT. As protein: CASSFRNQPQHF. Full variable domain (rest looked up from reference TRBV28 and TRBJ1-5): DVKVTQSSRYLVKRTGEKVFLECVQDMDHENMFWYRQDPGLGLRLIYFSYDVKMKEKGDIPEGYSVSREKKERFSLILESASTNQTSMYLCASSFRNQPQHFGDGTRLSIL.

The gene calls are TRBV7-9 and TRBJ2-7, with a weak D call TRBD1 (6 bases). V dropped 4 bases and J dropped 7 bases, with 17 bases sitting between them. The CDR3 loop spans 14 amino acids. Germline V gives CDR1 SEHNR, CDR2 FQNEAQ (reference sequence). CDR3 sequence (DNA): TGTGCCAGCAGCTGGGGGCCCCCCCCGGGGGAGCAGTACTTC. It specifies CASSWGPPPGEQYF.

The rearrangement uses TRBV28 and TRBJ2-2; D may match TRBD1 or TRBD2 (5 bases each). The V end was cut by 6 bases, the J end by 7 bases, with 9 bases between. The germline V gene has CDR1 MDHEN and CDR2 SYDVKM. There are 12 residues in the CDR3. CDR3 sequence reads: CASSRGVGELFF. The CDR3 region has the DNA TGTGCCAGCAGCCGAGGGGTCGGGGAGCTGTTTTTT. Complete variable domain (other parts from reference TRBV28 and TRBJ2-2): DVKVTQSSRYLVKRTGEKVFLECVQDMDHENMFWYRQDPGLGLRLIYFSYDVKMKEKGDIPEGYSVSREKKERFSLILESASTNQTSMYLCASSRGVGELFFGEGSRLTVL.

The chain uses TRBV6-6 and TRBJ1-1; TRBD1 agrees at 8 bases. This CDR3 comprises 14 residues. After removal of 5 bases from V and 10 bases from J, the junction contained 12 bases not matched to a gene. Germline assignment: CDR1 MNHNY and CDR2 SVGAGI (reference sequence). CDR3 amino acids: CASSITQPGGVAFF. For the CDR3, the DNA is TGTGCCAGCAGTATTACGCAGCCAGGGGGCGTAGCTTTCTTT.

The chain couples TRBV6-5 to TRBJ2-1, with 11 bases identical to TRBD2. Germline CDR1 and CDR2: MNHEY and SVGAGI. This CDR3 contains 15 residues. Germline trimming cut 0 bases from V and 7 bases from J; bases unmatched to any gene: 2. The CDR3 loop reads CASSYSTSGRNEQFF. The CDR3 bases are TGTGCCAGCAGTTACTCAACTAGCGGGAGAAATGAGCAGTTCTTC.

V and J are TRBV28 and TRBJ2-3; TRBD2 agrees at 11 bases. The CDR3 runs to 16 residues. Germline loops: CDR1 MDHEN, CDR2 SYDVKM. Trimming cost V 3 bases and J 6 bases; bases outside gene matches: 8. The CDR3 reads CASSFHLAGGADTQYF. The CDR3 DNA reads TGTGCCAGCAGTTTCCATCTAGCGGGAGGTGCGGATACGCAGTATTTT.

The chain joins TRBV5-6 to TRBJ1-2; TRBD1 might be the D (5 bases). V lost 0 bases and J lost 4, with 10 bases in between. The CDR3 loop spans 14 amino acids. Germline V gene data show CDR1 as SGHDT and CDR2 as YYEEEE. CDR3: CASSLVGDIYGYTF. DNA of the CDR3: TGTGCCAGCAGCTTGGTAGGGGATATCTATGGCTACACCTTC.

This clone appeared a single time. A much bigger clone sits one base away, suggesting this may be a read error. V usage is TRBV5-4 and J usage is TRBJ2-1; no clear D gene. Germline V gene lookup returns CDR1 SGHNT and CDR2 YYREEE (reference sequence). The CDR3 contains 11 residues. The V and J ends lost 0 bases and 8 bases respectively, with 3 bases between them. The CDR3 region is CASSLGYEQFF. The CDR3 DNA is TGTGCCAGCAGCTTGGGGTATGAGCAGTTCTTC.

The CDR3 DNA follows: TGCGCCAGCACCCCTACGGGACCGCGCACTGAAGCTTTCTTT. The encoded protein is CASTPTGPRTEAFF. The chain uses TRBV5-1 and TRBJ1-1, with D possibly matching TRBD1 (5 bases). V gave up 6 bases and J gave up 4 bases, with 16 bases separating them. Germline values: CDR1 SGHRS, CDR2 YFSETQ. The CDR3 contains 14 residues.

J is TRBJ2-1 and V is TRBV7-9, with 7 bases matching TRBD2. With 3 bases clipped from V and 10 bases from J, the junction kept 21 bases outside the gene matches. Germline V gives CDR1 SEHNR, CDR2 FQNEAQ (reference sequence). The CDR3 runs to 18 residues. The CDR3 spells CASSFPLRSSRSGGEQFF. The CDR3 nucleotides are TGTGCCAGCAGCTTCCCCCTTAGGTCGTCGCGATCCGGGGGGGAGCAGTTCTTC.

With regard to this clone: This CDR3 is also generated by other DNA sequences in the sample. The chain couples TRBV10-3 to TRBJ2-7, with TRBD1 identical over 8 bases. CDR3 length: 14 residues. The germline V gene encodes CDR1 ENHRY and CDR2 SYGVKD. With 2 bases clipped from V and 1 base from J, the junction kept 1 base outside the gene matches. The CDR3 is CAISEGTGSYEQYF. CDR3 in DNA: TGTGCCATCAGTGAGGGGACAGGATCCTACGAGCAGTACTTC.

The rearrangement joins TRBV11-2 to TRBJ2-2, with unresolved D. The germline V gene has CDR1 SGHAT and CDR2 FQNNGV. V dropped 5 bases and J dropped 2 bases, with 15 bases sitting between them. The CDR3 totals 16 residues. The CDR3, as DNA: TGTGCCAGCAGCGATACATTGAACCCCAACACCGGGGAGCTGTTTTTT. Its translation: CASSDTLNPNTGELFF.

The rearrangement joins TRBV7-2 to TRBJ2-2; D possibly uses TRBD1 or TRBD2 (6 bases each). Trimming removed 1 base from V and 4 bases from J, with 16 bases in between. Germline lookup yields CDR1 SGHTA and CDR2 FQGNSA. The CDR3 sequence is 17 residues long. The CDR3 DNA sequence: TGTGCCAGCAGCTTAGGTTTGGAGGGGGTGAGCACCGGGGAGCTGTTTTTT. Translating gives CASSLGLEGVSTGELFF.